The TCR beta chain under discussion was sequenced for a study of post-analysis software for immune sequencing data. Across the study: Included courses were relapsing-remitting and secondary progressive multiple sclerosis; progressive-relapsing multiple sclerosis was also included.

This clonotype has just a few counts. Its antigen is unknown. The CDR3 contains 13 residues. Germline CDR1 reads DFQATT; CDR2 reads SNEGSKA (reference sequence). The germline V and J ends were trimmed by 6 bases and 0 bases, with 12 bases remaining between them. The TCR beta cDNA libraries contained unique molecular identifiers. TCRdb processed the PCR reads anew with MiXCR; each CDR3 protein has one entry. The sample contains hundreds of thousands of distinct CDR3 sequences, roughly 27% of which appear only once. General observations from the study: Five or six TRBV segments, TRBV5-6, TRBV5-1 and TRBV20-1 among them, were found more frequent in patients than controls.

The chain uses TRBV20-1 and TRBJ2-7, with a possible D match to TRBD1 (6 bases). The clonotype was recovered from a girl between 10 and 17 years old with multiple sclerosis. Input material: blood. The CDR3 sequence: CSAARTASYEQYF. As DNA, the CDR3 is TGCAGTGCCGCCAGGACAGCCTCCTACGAGCAGTACTTC.